This T cell receptor beta chain was identified during a study of blood T cell repertoires in COVID-19. Overall study context: Donors in the United States, Italy and Spain gave samples during acute or convalescent COVID-19.

This clone was observed once. The data were produced by immunoSEQ multiplex PCR, yet TCRdb's version contains in-frame clones alone and is incomplete. Among some 300,000 clones listed, approximately 89% were seen once. The sequence was obtained from a woman in her forties or fifties who had been exposed to COVID-19. Sequencing was carried out using PBMCs or T cells enriched from blood (not recorded which).

Written as DNA, the CDR3 is TGTGCCAGCAAGAGGTACGAGCAGTACTTC. It encodes CASKRYEQYF. The chain recombines TRBV28 with TRBJ2-7; no clear D. The CDR3 totals 10 residues. Germline CDR1 MDHEN, CDR2 SYDVKM. Trimming stripped 7 bases from V and 4 bases from J, with 5 bases between.